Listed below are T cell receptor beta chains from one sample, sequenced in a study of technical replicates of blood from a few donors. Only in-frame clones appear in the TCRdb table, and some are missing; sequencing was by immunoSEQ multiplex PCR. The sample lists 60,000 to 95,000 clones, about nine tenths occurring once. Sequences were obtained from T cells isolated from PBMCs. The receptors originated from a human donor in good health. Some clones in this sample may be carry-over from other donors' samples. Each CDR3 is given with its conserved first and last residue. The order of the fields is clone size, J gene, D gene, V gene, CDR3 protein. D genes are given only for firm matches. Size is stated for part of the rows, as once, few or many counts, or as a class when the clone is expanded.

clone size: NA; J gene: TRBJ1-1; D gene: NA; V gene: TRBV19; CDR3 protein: CASSIYLRGAGTEAFF
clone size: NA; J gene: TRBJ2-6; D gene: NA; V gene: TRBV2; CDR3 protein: CASSSTTLKGAGANVLTF
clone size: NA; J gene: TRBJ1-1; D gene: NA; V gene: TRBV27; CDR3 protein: CASSLGAGFAEAFF
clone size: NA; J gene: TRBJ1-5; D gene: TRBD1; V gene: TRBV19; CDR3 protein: CASSIQGAGQPQHF
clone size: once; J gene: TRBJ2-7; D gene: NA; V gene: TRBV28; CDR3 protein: CASSTSFTTDYEQYF
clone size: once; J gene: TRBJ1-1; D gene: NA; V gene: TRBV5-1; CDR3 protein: CASSLSGFGTEAFF
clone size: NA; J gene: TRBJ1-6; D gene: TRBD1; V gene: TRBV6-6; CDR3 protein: CASRGTGRGNSPLHF
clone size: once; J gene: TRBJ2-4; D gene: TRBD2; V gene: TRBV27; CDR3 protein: CASSPGTSGTNIQYF
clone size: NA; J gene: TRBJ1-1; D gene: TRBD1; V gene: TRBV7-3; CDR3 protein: CASSLTGGAGEAFF
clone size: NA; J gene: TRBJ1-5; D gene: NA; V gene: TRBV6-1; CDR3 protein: CASRNLQGVQPQHF
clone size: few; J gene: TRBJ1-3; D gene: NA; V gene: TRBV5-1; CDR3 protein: CASSLQADSGNTIYF
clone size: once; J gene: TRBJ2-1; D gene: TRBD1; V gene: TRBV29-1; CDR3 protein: CSVRDREYNEQFF
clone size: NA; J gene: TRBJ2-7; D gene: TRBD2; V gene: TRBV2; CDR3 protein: CASIDGLAGRGCF
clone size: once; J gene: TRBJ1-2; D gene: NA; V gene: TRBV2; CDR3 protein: CASSGDINYGYTF
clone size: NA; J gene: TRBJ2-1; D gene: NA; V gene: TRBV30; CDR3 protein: CAWSPTGGLNNEQFF
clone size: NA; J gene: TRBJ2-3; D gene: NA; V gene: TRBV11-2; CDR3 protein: CASSFSRVSDTQYF
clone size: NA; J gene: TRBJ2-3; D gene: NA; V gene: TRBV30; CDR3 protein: CAWAMGGASTDTQYF
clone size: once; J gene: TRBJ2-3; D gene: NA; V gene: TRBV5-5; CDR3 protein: CASNKGDTDTQYF
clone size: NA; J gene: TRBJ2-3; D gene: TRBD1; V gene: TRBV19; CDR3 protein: CASSHDRGVGVTDTQYF
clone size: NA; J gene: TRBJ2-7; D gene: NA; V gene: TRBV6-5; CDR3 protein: CASSYSGGEQYF
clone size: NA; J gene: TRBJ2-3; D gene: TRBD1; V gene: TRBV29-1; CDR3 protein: CSVSRDRGLGDTQYF
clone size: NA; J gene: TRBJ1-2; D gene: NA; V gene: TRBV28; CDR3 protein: CASHVLTDPYGYTF
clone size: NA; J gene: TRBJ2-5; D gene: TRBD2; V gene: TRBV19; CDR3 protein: CASSIQGTSGGSETQYF
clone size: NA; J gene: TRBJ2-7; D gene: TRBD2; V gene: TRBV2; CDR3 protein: CASSDVAGVYEQYF
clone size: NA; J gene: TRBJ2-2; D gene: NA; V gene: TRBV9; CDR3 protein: CASTNVGGGNTGELFF
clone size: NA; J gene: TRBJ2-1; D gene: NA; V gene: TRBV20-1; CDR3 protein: CSARGGGEQFF
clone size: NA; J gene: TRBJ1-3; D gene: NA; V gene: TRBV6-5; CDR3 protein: CASGEVISGNTIYF
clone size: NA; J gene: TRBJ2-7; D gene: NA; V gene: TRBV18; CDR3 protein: CASSEGDSYEQYF
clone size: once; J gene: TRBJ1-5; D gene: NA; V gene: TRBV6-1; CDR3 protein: CAGGPERNQPQHF
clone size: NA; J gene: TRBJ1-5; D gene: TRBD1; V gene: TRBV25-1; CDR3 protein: CASSRRDSNRPQHF
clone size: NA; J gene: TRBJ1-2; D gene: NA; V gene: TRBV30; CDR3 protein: CAWWGGPGGYTF
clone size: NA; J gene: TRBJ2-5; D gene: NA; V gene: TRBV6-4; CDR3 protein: CAMGPLYQETQYF
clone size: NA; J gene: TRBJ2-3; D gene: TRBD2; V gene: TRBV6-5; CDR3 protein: CASSRLADRTDTQYF
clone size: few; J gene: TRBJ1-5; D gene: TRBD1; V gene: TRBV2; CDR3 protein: CASSVDRVNNQPQHF
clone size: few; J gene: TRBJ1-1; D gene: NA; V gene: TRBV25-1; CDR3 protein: CASSALAGATEAFF
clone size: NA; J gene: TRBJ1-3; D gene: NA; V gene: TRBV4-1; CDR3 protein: CASSQDQVSGNTIYF
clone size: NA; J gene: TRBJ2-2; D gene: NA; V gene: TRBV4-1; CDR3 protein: CASSQDRLGLLAGELFF
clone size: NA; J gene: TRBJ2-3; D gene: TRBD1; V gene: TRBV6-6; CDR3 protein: CASSRDSPYTDTQYF
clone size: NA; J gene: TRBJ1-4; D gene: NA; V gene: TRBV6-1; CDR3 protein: CASSEDLVTATNEKLFF
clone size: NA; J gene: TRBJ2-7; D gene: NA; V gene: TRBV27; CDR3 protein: CASSSGPSVAYEQYF
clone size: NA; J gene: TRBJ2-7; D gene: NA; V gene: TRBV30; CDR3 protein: CAWSPVTASLTYF
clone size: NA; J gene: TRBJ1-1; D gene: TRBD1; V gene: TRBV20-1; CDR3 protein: CSAGDSHGAFF
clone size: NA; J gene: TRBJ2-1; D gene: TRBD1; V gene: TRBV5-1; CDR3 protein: CASSLGDRVDEQFF
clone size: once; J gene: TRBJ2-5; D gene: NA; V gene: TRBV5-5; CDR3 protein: CASSLSRYQETQYF
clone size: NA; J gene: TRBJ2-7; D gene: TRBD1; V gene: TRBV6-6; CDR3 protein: CASSNRQGTPYEQYF
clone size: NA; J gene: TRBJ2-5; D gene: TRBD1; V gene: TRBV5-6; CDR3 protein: CASSSYLGQGRTQYF
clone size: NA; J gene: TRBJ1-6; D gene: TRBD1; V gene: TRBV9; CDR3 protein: CASSVGSGGNVNSPLHF
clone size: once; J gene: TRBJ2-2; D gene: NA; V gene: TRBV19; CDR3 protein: CASTYVGTGELFF